This passage covers 11 T cell receptor beta chains from one sample sequenced in a study of blood T cell repertoires in COVID-19. Repertoires were generated with immunoSEQ multiplex PCR, while TCRdb's copy carries only in-frame clones and drops some. The sample records about 73,000 clones, approximately 83% being singletons. Source material: peripheral blood. The receptors were sampled from a human donor in a cohort sampled during active COVID-19.

The CDR3 DNA reads TGTGCCAGCAGCTTAGGAGGCTCGGATGGGAACACTGAAGCTTTCTTT. Translated: CASSLGGSDGNTEAFF. This sequence joins TRBV7-9 and TRBJ1-1; D is unclear. The CDR3 totals 16 residues. With 1 base removed from V and 1 base from J, the gap between germline ends came to 13 bases. Germline CDR1 is SEHNR and CDR2 is FQNEAQ (reference sequence).

The chain has TRBV27 and TRBJ2-1, with 12 positions matching TRBD1. The CDR3 length is 17 residues. Trimming at V came to 5 bases and at J to 7 bases, leaving 12 bases not matched to a gene. Germline V gene lookup returns CDR1 MNHEY and CDR2 SMNVEV (reference sequence). CDR3 protein: CASSLTAGTGGRNEQFF. As DNA, the CDR3 is TGTGCCAGCAGTCTCACCGCCGGGACAGGGGGCAGGAATGAGCAGTTCTTC.

This clone turned up a few times. V and J are TRBV11-3 and TRBJ1-1; possible D gene TRBD1, 5 bases. Germline lookup yields CDR1 SGHNT and CDR2 YENEEA. This CDR3 comprises 14 residues. Trimming left V 5 bases short and J 3 bases short, with 13 bases between. This CDR3 reads CASSPGGEYTEAFF. The CDR3 nucleotides are TGTGCCAGCAGCCCGGGGGGAGAATACACTGAAGCTTTCTTT.

This chain connects TRBV6-6 to TRBJ1-5, with unresolved D. V lost 7 bases and J lost 2, with 15 bases in between. Germline V CDR1 and CDR2: MNHNY, SVGAGI (reference sequence). The CDR3 totals 15 residues. In nucleotides, the CDR3 is TGTGCCAGCATCCGGGTGGCGTCAGGCAATCAGCCCCAGCATTTT. It translates to CASIRVASGNQPQHF.

The chain joins TRBV11-3 to TRBJ2-4; 10 bases line up with TRBD1. Losses at the gene ends were 1 base for V and 9 bases for J; bases not matched to a gene: 6. The CDR3 totals 15 residues. Germline V gene sequence: CDR1 SGHNT, CDR2 YENEEA. DNA of the CDR3: TGTGCCAGCAGCTTAGCCGGGACAGGGGAAGGCATTCAGTACTTC. It encodes CASSLAGTGEGIQYF.

The gene calls are TRBV7-8 and TRBJ1-1; D is possibly TRBD1 (6 bases). Germline CDR1 reads SGHVS; CDR2 reads FQNEAQ. CDR3 size: 14 residues. Trimming left V 3 bases short and J 2 bases short, with 10 bases between. CDR3 residues: CASSFARGNTEAFF. The CDR3 DNA reads TGTGCCAGCAGCTTTGCCAGGGGAAACACTGAAGCTTTCTTT.

This clone has a handful of counts. The chain couples TRBV6-6 to TRBJ2-7, with D unresolved. Trimming pared 5 bases from V and 1 base from J, leaving 6 bases between. Germline lookup yields CDR1 MNHNY and CDR2 SVGAGI (reference sequence). The length of the CDR3 is 12 residues. The CDR3 coding sequence is TGTGCCAGCAGTGGGCCATCCTACGAGCAGTACTTC. This translates into CASSGPSYEQYF.

The V and J genes are TRBV6-6 and TRBJ1-1; perhaps TRBD1 as D (5 bases). This CDR3 is built from 12 residues. CDR1 and CDR2 from the germline V gene are MNHNY and SVGAGI (reference sequence). The V and J ends lost 7 bases and 7 bases respectively, with 13 bases between them. CDR3 region: CASTLTGDEAFF. The CDR3 region has the DNA TGTGCCAGCACCTTAACGGGGGATGAAGCTTTCTTT.

The chain couples TRBV18 to TRBJ2-7, with TRBD1 identical over 7 bases. With V trimmed by 3 bases and J by 2 bases, 4 bases remained unmatched. The CDR3 spans 14 residues. Germline CDR1 and CDR2: KGHSH and LQKENI. The DNA of the CDR3 is TGTGCCAGCTCACCCGGGGACAGACCCTACGAGCAGTACTTC. This gives the protein CASSPGDRPYEQYF. Full variable domain (missing parts from reference TRBV18 and TRBJ2-7): NAGVMQNPRHLVRRRGQEARLRCSPMKGHSHVYWYRQLPEEGLKFMVYLQKENIIDESGMPKERFSAEFPKEGPSILRIQQVVRGDSAAYFCASSPGDRPYEQYFGPGTRLTVT.

V is TRBV5-4 and J is TRBJ2-3; 9 positions match TRBD2. V shed 6 bases and J 0 bases; nucleotides not matched to a gene: 8. This CDR3 has 16 amino acids. Germline CDR1 is SGHNT and CDR2 is YYREEE (reference sequence). The CDR3 sequence is CASIRSGGLSTDTQYF. CDR3 nucleotides: TGTGCCAGCATCCGGAGCGGGGGGCTCAGCACAGATACGCAGTATTTT.

The chain uses TRBV4-1 and TRBJ2-5; D possibly corresponds to TRBD2 (5 bases). This CDR3 comprises 16 residues. CDR1 MGHRA and CDR2 YSYEKL come from the germline V gene. V dropped 3 bases and J dropped 2 bases, with 16 bases sitting between them. In DNA, the CDR3 is TGCGCCAGCAGCCACGGAGGTGTGTGCCCTCAAGAGACCCAGTACTTC. As protein: CASSHGGVCPQETQYF.